The clone carrying this T cell receptor (beta chain) has just one count. Its target is not known. The source of the sample is a study of cytomegalovirus exposure and HLA in healthy donors. Study-level findings and limits: Testing in vitro showed a few CMV-associated chains specific for CMV antigens. The study recorded 150 to 200 TCR beta chains that were cytomegalovirus-associated. TCR clusters originating in the first cohort tended to co-occur in the approximately 120 validation repertoires, according to a later analysis.

The protocol was immunoSEQ multiplex PCR, while the TCRdb copy is restricted to in-frame clones and leaves out a portion. The repertoire holds approximately 300,000 clones, with 86% as singletons. The CDR3 length is 17 residues. V was pared by 6 bases and J by 1 base, with 7 bases of the junction left unmatched. In germline, CDR1 is LNHDA, CDR2 SQIVND (reference sequence). The sample was PBMCs. This receptor was obtained from a woman between 18 and 29 years old in good health and CMV-seronegative. The chain links TRBV19 to TRBJ2-6; 9 bases agree with TRBD1. The CDR3 loop is CASREDRGVSGANVLTF. The DNA of the CDR3 is TGTGCCAGTAGAGAGGACAGGGGAGTGTCTGGGGCCAACGTCCTGACTTTC.